These T cell receptor beta chains were read from a single sample in a study of identical twins. TCRdb processed the 5' RACE reads anew with MiXCR; each CDR3 protein has one entry. The repertoire holds about 430,000 distinct CDR3 sequences, with under 20% as singletons. Sequencing input: naive T cells sorted from blood. The receptors were sampled from a man between 50 and 59 years old in good health. Each CDR3 is given with its conserved first and last residue. D genes are given only for firm matches. The size field is filled for only some rows; it gives once, few, many or a size class.

j_call d_call v_call clone_size cdr3_nt cdr3_aa
TRBJ2-7 - TRBV9 few TGTGCCAGCAGCGTAGAGGGACTGGGCCCATACGAGCAGTACTTC CASSVEGLGPYEQYF
TRBJ1-1 - TRBV20-1 few TGCAGTGCTAGAGTCGGGGGTTTGAACACTGAAGCTTTCTTT CSARVGGLNTEAFF
TRBJ2-2 TRBD1 TRBV29-1 many TGCAGCGTTGTAAGGACAGGGGCCACCGGGGAGCTGTTTTTT CSVVRTGATGELFF
TRBJ2-2 TRBD1 TRBV28 - TGTGCCAGCAGTCAGGGGACAGGGGGCCTCGGGGAGCTGTTTTTT CASSQGTGGLGELFF
TRBJ2-7 TRBD1 TRBV15 many TGTGCCACCAGCAGAGGGACAGGGGTCGAGCAGTACTTC CATSRGTGVEQYF
TRBJ2-2 - TRBV5-6 few TGTGCCAGCAGGTTGCTTACAGTGAACACCGGGGAGCTGTTTTTT CASRLLTVNTGELFF
TRBJ2-3 - TRBV5-1 many TGCGCCAGCAGCTTGATCGACACAGATACGCAGTATTTT CASSLIDTDTQYF
TRBJ1-2 - TRBV28 - TGTGCCAGCAGTCCCCCCACGGGACGTTATGGCTACACCTTC CASSPPTGRYGYTF
TRBJ2-3 - TRBV7-6 - TGTGCCAGCAGCTTGCGCTTTAGCACAGATACGCAGTATTTT CASSLRFSTDTQYF
TRBJ2-5 TRBD2 TRBV15 few TGTGCCACCAGCAGAGAGCGGGAGGGGTATGAGACCCAGTACTTC CATSREREGYETQYF
TRBJ2-3 TRBD2 TRBV5-6 many TGTGCCAGCAACGGGGGGGCCCTTTATAGAGATACGCAGTATTTT CASNGGALYRDTQYF
TRBJ2-7 TRBD1 TRBV6-5 - TGTGCCAGCAGTTACGACCGGGACAGGGGAAGAGAGCAGTACTTC CASSYDRDRGREQYF
TRBJ2-7 TRBD1 TRBV30 many TGTGCCTGGAGTTCCGGGACAGGGGGACCATACGAGCAGTACTTC CAWSSGTGGPYEQYF
TRBJ2-7 - TRBV5-1 - TGCGCCAGCAGCCACGCCCCACAGGGAAAAAGGTACGAGCAGTACTTC CASSHAPQGKRYEQYF
TRBJ1-1 - TRBV10-3 - TGTGCGAACTCGTTCGACTCCAACACTGAAGCTTTCTTT CANSFDSNTEAFF
TRBJ2-3 TRBD2 TRBV11-2 few TGTGCCAGCAGCTTATCTCCAGTAAGACTAGCGGCTAGCACAGATACGCAGTATTTT CASSLSPVRLAASTDTQYF
TRBJ2-7 - TRBV7-9 few TGTGCCAGCAGTTATGTTTCGTCGATCGACGAGCAGTACTTC CASSYVSSIDEQYF
TRBJ2-2 - TRBV12-3/TRBV12-4 - TGTGCCAGCAGTCAGTCGCTGGCTGGGGAGCTGTTTTTT CASSQSLAGELFF
TRBJ2-3 TRBD2 TRBV29-1 - TGCAGCGTTGGAGGACTAGCGGGAAAGGATACGCAGTATTTT CSVGGLAGKDTQYF
TRBJ1-1 - TRBV20-1 few TGCAGTGCTAGAGATGGAGGGTGGATCACTGAAGCTTTCTTT CSARDGGWITEAFF
TRBJ2-3 TRBD1 TRBV5-5 many TGTGCCAGCAGGCGACAGGGCCCAGATACGCAGTATTTT CASRRQGPDTQYF
TRBJ2-2 - TRBV9 once TGTGCCAGCAGAGCCCCCGGGACTTCACACACCGGGGAGCTGTTTTTT CASRAPGTSHTGELFF